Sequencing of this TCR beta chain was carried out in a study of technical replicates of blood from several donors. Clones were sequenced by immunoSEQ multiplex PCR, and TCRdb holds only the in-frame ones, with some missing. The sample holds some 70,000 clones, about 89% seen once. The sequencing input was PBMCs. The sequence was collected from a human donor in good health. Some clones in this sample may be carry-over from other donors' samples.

The chain's CDR3 is CASSLGVGVETQYF. The CDR3 coding sequence is TGTGCCAGCAGCTTGGGGGTGGGAGTGGAGACCCAGTACTTC. The genes are TRBV5-4 and TRBJ2-5; possible D gene TRBD2, 5 bases. The V end was cut by 0 bases, the J end by 5 bases, with 11 bases between. The germline V gene encodes CDR1 SGHNT and CDR2 YYREEE (reference sequence). The CDR3 runs to 14 residues.